The 32 T cell receptor beta chains reported below all come from one sample, sequenced in a study of blood T cell repertoires in COVID-19. Assay: immunoSEQ multiplex PCR; the TCRdb copy retains only in-frame clones and omits some. The sample contains roughly 260,000 clones, more than 70% of which appear only once. The specimen sequenced was peripheral blood. The receptors were sampled from a woman aged 50 to 65 with acute or convalescent COVID-19.

Points on this clone: Distinct nucleotide sequences in the sample also encode this CDR3. This rearrangement joins TRBV28 to TRBJ1-1; TRBD1 aligns across 8 bases. V shed 6 bases and J 4 bases; nucleotides not matched to a gene: 4. The germline gives CDR1 MDHEN, CDR2 SYDVKM. CDR3 length: 13 amino acids. CDR3 nucleotide sequence: TGTGCCAGCAGACCTACAGGGGGCACTGAAGCTTTCTTT. Encoded protein: CASRPTGGTEAFF.

This chain links TRBV10-3 with TRBJ2-4, with TRBD1 matching over 8 bases. V shed 6 bases and J 0 bases; nucleotides not matched to a gene: 7. CDR3 length equals 16 residues. Germline assignment: CDR1 ENHRY and CDR2 SYGVKD. The CDR3 sequence is CAISGGQAIAKNIQYF. The CDR3 region has the DNA TGTGCCATCAGCGGGGGACAGGCGATAGCCAAAAACATTCAGTACTTC.

This clone appeared a single time. The CDR3 is CASTEAGDTGELFF. The CDR3 region has the DNA TGTGCCAGTACTGAGGCGGGAGACACCGGGGAGCTGTTTTTT. This chain uses TRBV19 with TRBJ2-2; the match to TRBD2 covers 7 bases. Germline CDR1 is LNHDA and CDR2 is SQIVND (reference sequence). J was trimmed by 3 bases and V by 7 bases; bases with no gene match: 5. The CDR3 is 14 amino acids.

The chain combines TRBV18 with TRBJ1-1; the match to TRBD1 covers 8 bases. This CDR3 has 15 residues. The junction had 14 bases not matched to a gene; V was cut back by 6 bases and J by 8 bases. The germline CDR1 and CDR2 sequences are KGHSH and LQKENI. The CDR3, as DNA: TGTGCCAGCTCCCCGGCGACAGGGGCCACACCCGAAGCTTTCTTT. Residues: CASSPATGATPEAFF.

The chain carries TRBV5-1 and TRBJ1-1; D is perhaps TRBD1 (5 bases). This CDR3 region has 15 residues. CDR1 is SGHRS, CDR2 YFSETQ, per germline. V lost 9 bases and J 7 bases, leaving 25 bases between the germline ends. The CDR3 sequence is CATAMEGAFRDEAFF. In DNA form, the CDR3 reads TGCGCCACCGCGATGGAGGGCGCCTTCAGGGATGAAGCTTTCTTT.

The chain links TRBV7-7 to TRBJ2-5, with D possibly TRBD2 on 5 matching bases. The length of the CDR3 is 12 residues. Germline CDR1 reads SSHAT; CDR2 reads FNYEAQ (reference sequence). V dropped 5 bases and J dropped 5 bases, with 9 bases sitting between them. The CDR3: CASSPPGETQYF. The CDR3 DNA is TGTGCCAGCAGCCCGCCGGGGGAGACCCAGTACTTC. The whole variable domain, remainder taken from reference TRBV7-7 and TRBJ2-5, is GAGVSQSPRYKVTKRGQDVTLRCDPISSHATLYWYQQALGQGPEFLTYFNYEAQPDKSGLPSDRFSAERPEGSISTLTIQRTEQRDSAMYRCASSPPGETQYFGPGTRLLVL.

J is TRBJ2-7 and V is TRBV4-1; 7 nucleotides align to TRBD2. V shed 4 bases, J shed 0 bases, and the junction held 3 bases outside the gene matches. The CDR3 is made up of 14 amino acids. Germline lookup yields CDR1 MGHRA and CDR2 YSYEKL. The CDR3 sequence: CASSPRTSSYEQYF. The CDR3 nucleotides are TGCGCCAGCAGCCCCCGGACTAGCTCCTACGAGCAGTACTTC.

The rearrangement joins TRBV5-1 to TRBJ1-4, with no clear D. V gave up 2 bases and J gave up 5 bases, with 13 bases separating them. The CDR3 is made up of 15 amino acids. Germline V gene sequence: CDR1 SGHRS, CDR2 YFSETQ. The CDR3 region is CASSLGRDLNEKLFF. Written as DNA, the CDR3 is TGCGCCAGCAGCTTAGGGCGGGATCTAAATGAAAAACTGTTTTTT.

The rearrangement uses TRBV3-1 (or the pseudogene TRBV3-2) and TRBJ1-2; 8 positions agree with TRBD1. The length of the CDR3 is 15 residues. Germline CDR1 is LGHDT and CDR2 is YNNKEL (reference sequence). V lost 5 bases, J lost 7 bases, and 12 bases stayed unmatched. CDR3 amino acids: CASSDPSGGVFGYTF. The CDR3 DNA is TGTGCCAGCAGCGACCCTTCAGGGGGCGTTTTTGGCTACACCTTC.

The chain combines TRBV27 with TRBJ1-6; D may be TRBD1 (6 bases). Trimming left V 3 bases short and J 8 bases short, with 11 bases between. Germline V gene sequence: CDR1 MNHEY, CDR2 SMNVEV (reference sequence). The CDR3 is made up of 14 amino acids. CDR3 residues: CASSFPDSYSPLHF. The CDR3 DNA reads TGTGCCAGCAGTTTCCCGGACAGTTATTCACCCCTCCACTTT.

The chain links TRBV6-5 to TRBJ2-7, with D possibly matching TRBD1 (5 bases). Germline CDR1 MNHEY, CDR2 SVGAGI. V was cut by 6 bases and J by 4 bases, with 13 bases left in between. This CDR3 contains 13 residues. The chain's CDR3 is CASRFRGTYEQYF. The CDR3 DNA reads as TGTGCCAGCAGGTTTAGGGGAACTTACGAGCAGTACTTC.

The V and J genes are TRBV4-3 and TRBJ2-7; 12 bases match TRBD2. The CDR3 totals 17 residues. CDR1 and CDR2 (germline): LGHNA, YSLEER. The ends lost 1 base at V and 2 bases at J; junction bases unmatched: 6. As DNA, the CDR3 is TGCGCCAGCAGCCAAGGGACTAGCGGGAAAAAGGCCTACGAGCAGTACTTC. Translated, it gives CASSQGTSGKKAYEQYF.

V and J are TRBV6-6 and TRBJ2-1, with TRBD2 identical over 8 bases. Per the germline V gene, CDR1 is MNHNY and CDR2 is SVGAGI (reference sequence). The CDR3 covers 15 residues. Losses at the gene ends were 0 bases for V and 9 bases for J; bases not matched to a gene: 7. The DNA of the CDR3 is TGTGCCAGCAGTTACTCTGCGGGAGGAGTACGTGAGCAGTTCTTC. This gives the protein CASSYSAGGVREQFF.

The chain links TRBV6-5 to TRBJ1-5; D is uncertain. The CDR3 sequence is 13 residues long. V lost 8 bases, J lost 3 bases, and 11 bases lay in between. Looked up from germline, CDR1 is MNHEY and CDR2 is SVGAGI. The CDR3 nucleotides are TGTGCCAGCCGAGGGTGGGACAATCAGCCCCAGCATTTT. This codes for CASRGWDNQPQHF.

The genes are TRBV28 and TRBJ2-7; TRBD2 aligns across 10 bases. The CDR3 runs 15 residues. J lost 5 bases, V lost 6 bases, and 10 bases had no gene match. CDR1 is MDHEN, CDR2 SYDVKM, per germline. The DNA of the CDR3 is TGTGCCAGCAGCCGCCCCCTAGCGGGAGTCGACGAGCAGTACTTC. Encoded protein: CASSRPLAGVDEQYF.

The chain has TRBV11-2 and TRBJ2-2; D gene uncertain. The CDR3 covers 16 residues. Germline assignment: CDR1 SGHAT and CDR2 FQNNGV. With 4 bases removed from V and 6 bases from J, the gap between germline ends came to 18 bases. In DNA form, the CDR3 reads TGTGCCAGCAGCTCCAGGATAAGGCACCAGGCCGGGGAGCTGTTTTTT. As protein: CASSSRIRHQAGELFF.

The CDR3 coding sequence is TGCGCCAGCAGCCAAGGGTTGGAGACTAGCGACACCGGGGAGCTGTTTTTT. This translates into CASSQGLETSDTGELFF. The chain uses TRBV4-1 and TRBJ2-2, with 8 positions matching TRBD2. Germline V gene lookup returns CDR1 MGHRA and CDR2 YSYEKL. V was clipped by 1 base and J by 3 bases; unmatched bases: 7. CDR3 size: 17 residues.

CDR3 DNA: TGTGCCAGCAGTTTAGGTGGAGGGGGCATCTCCGGGGAGCTGTTTTTT. Encoded protein: CASSLGGGGISGELFF. V and J are TRBV27 and TRBJ2-2, with D possibly being TRBD1 (7 bases). Germline V gene sequence: CDR1 MNHEY, CDR2 SMNVEV (reference sequence). V gave up 2 bases and J gave up 6 bases, with 16 bases separating them. The CDR3 consists of 16 residues.

The J gene is TRBJ1-4, the V gene TRBV19, with 7 nucleotides matching TRBD1. The CDR3 totals 17 residues. Germline loops: CDR1 LNHDA, CDR2 SQIVND (reference sequence). V lost 1 base and J lost 0; bases outside the gene matches: 5. Here the CDR3 reads CASSIGQGVATNEKLFF. The CDR3 DNA sequence: TGTGCCAGTAGTATAGGACAGGGTGTCGCAACTAATGAAAAACTGTTTTTT.

The CDR3 loop is CASSPTYGGADGYTF. The CDR3 coding sequence is TGTGCCAGCAGTCCCACTTACGGGGGGGCGGATGGCTACACCTTC. The rearrangement links TRBV27 to TRBJ1-2; a possible D gene is TRBD1 (6 bases). With 5 bases removed from V and 6 bases from J, the gap between germline ends came to 19 bases. The CDR3 consists of 15 residues. Germline CDR1 MNHEY, CDR2 SMNVEV (reference sequence).

J is TRBJ1-4 and V is TRBV28, with D possibly being TRBD1 (5 bases). The CDR3 consists of 12 residues. Germline CDR1 is MDHEN and CDR2 is SYDVKM. Trimming stripped 11 bases from V and 16 bases from J, with 23 bases between. CDR3 sequence reads: CAVRPPAGHQFF. The CDR3 DNA sequence: TGTGCCGTGAGACCTCCGGCGGGGCACCAGTTTTTT. The whole variable domain, filled in from reference TRBV28 and TRBJ1-4, reads DVKVTQSSRYLVKRTGEKVFLECVQDMDHENMFWYRQDPGLGLRLIYFSYDVKMKEKGDIPEGYSVSREKKERFSLILESASTNQTSMYLCAVRPPAGHQFFGSGTQLSVL.

The rearrangement joins TRBV6-6 to TRBJ1-2, with D possibly TRBD1 on 6 matching bases. The CDR3 runs to 13 residues. Germline CDR1 reads MNHNY; CDR2 reads SVGAGI (reference sequence). Trimming cost V 2 bases and J 5 bases, with 9 bases left between them. The CDR3: CASSYKTGYGYTF. The CDR3 nucleotides are TGTGCCAGCAGTTACAAGACAGGTTATGGCTACACCTTC.

This clone has only one observation. The rearrangement joins TRBV3-1 (or the pseudogene TRBV3-2) to TRBJ1-5; 12 bases map to TRBD1. CDR3 length: 20 residues. Germline V gives CDR1 LGHDT, CDR2 YNNKEL (reference sequence). The J segment lost 4 bases and the V segment lost 0 bases, leaving 13 bases of the junction unmatched. CDR3 residues: CASSQDRGQGAEVSNQPQHF. Here the CDR3 DNA reads TGTGCCAGCAGCCAAGATAGGGGACAGGGGGCCGAAGTAAGTAATCAGCCCCAGCATTTT.

The chain is built from TRBV27 and TRBJ1-2; TRBD1 aligns across 7 bases. The CDR3 consists of 16 residues. Germline-derived CDR1 and CDR2 are MNHEY and SMNVEV (reference sequence). V shed 6 bases and J 4 bases; nucleotides not matched to a gene: 14. The CDR3 here is CASSYGQALPVYGYTF. CDR3 DNA sequence: TGTGCCAGCAGCTATGGACAGGCCCTCCCGGTCTATGGCTACACCTTC.

The V gene is TRBV27, the J gene TRBJ2-6; 7 bases align to TRBD1. Per the germline V gene, CDR1 is MNHEY and CDR2 is SMNVEV (reference sequence). The CDR3 totals 16 residues. V shed 5 bases, J shed 2 bases, and the junction held 6 bases outside the gene matches. CDR3 nucleotides: TGTGCCAGCAGTCCGCCACAGGGGACTGGGGCCAACGTCCTGACTTTC. The encoded protein is CASSPPQGTGANVLTF.

The chain is built from TRBV4-3 and TRBJ2-5, with 10 bases lining up with TRBD1. The V gene's germline CDR1 is LGHNA and CDR2 YSLEER. The CDR3 length is 16 residues. Trimming removed 1 base from V and 3 bases from J; junction bases left unmatched: 5. The CDR3 reads CASSQVGQGREETQYF. In DNA form, the CDR3 reads TGCGCCAGCAGCCAAGTGGGACAGGGGCGTGAAGAGACCCAGTACTTC.

CDR3 nucleotide sequence: TGTGCCAGCAGTTTTCCCGCGGGAGACTATGGCTACACCTTC. Protein: CASSFPAGDYGYTF. The J gene is TRBJ1-2, the V gene TRBV28; no clear D gene. Trimming pared 3 bases from V and 3 bases from J, leaving 11 bases between. Per germline, CDR1 MDHEN and CDR2 SYDVKM. The CDR3 has 14 residues.

This clone was observed a single time. J is TRBJ1-2 and V is TRBV7-3; maybe TRBD1 (6 bases). There are 13 residues in the CDR3. Germline-derived CDR1 and CDR2 are SGHTA and FQGTGA. Trimming removed 3 bases from V and 7 bases from J, with 12 bases in between. The CDR3 loop is CASSLVQGGGYTF. DNA for the CDR3: TGTGCCAGCAGCTTGGTACAGGGTGGTGGCTACACCTTC.

The rearrangement links TRBV27 to TRBJ1-6, with 9 bases lining up with TRBD1. J lost 5 bases, V lost 5 bases, and 4 bases had no gene match. The CDR3 spans 15 residues. Germline V gene lookup returns CDR1 MNHEY and CDR2 SMNVEV (reference sequence). The CDR3 coding sequence is TGTGCCAGCAGTCCTTGGACAGGGGATAATTCACCCCTCCACTTT. Protein product: CASSPWTGDNSPLHF.

The chain recombines TRBV7-9 with TRBJ1-1, with TRBD1 as a possible D gene (5 bases). The CDR3 contains 13 residues. V was pared by 0 bases and J by 9 bases, with 11 bases between. Looked up from germline, CDR1 is SEHNR and CDR2 is FQNEAQ (reference sequence). CDR3 amino acids: CASSLAGGEQAFF. The CDR3 DNA sequence: TGTGCCAGCAGCTTAGCCGGGGGTGAACAAGCTTTCTTT.

The chain has TRBV5-1 and TRBJ1-3; maybe TRBD1 (6 bases). Trimming cost V 0 bases and J 4 bases, with 11 bases left between them. This CDR3 region has 15 residues. Germline CDR1 is SGHRS and CDR2 is YFSETQ. The CDR3 spells CASSLGPGHGNTIYF. In nucleotides, the CDR3 is TGCGCCAGCAGCTTGGGGCCGGGACACGGAAACACCATATATTTT.

The chain carries TRBV7-2 and TRBJ1-1; D unresolved. CDR3 length: 14 residues. V was pared by 1 base and J by 6 bases, with 12 bases between. CDR1 SGHTA and CDR2 FQGNSA come from the germline V gene. CDR3 nucleotides: TGTGCCAGCAGCTTAGATTCCGGGGTCCCTGAAGCTTTCTTT. Residues: CASSLDSGVPEAFF.